The clone carrying this T cell receptor (beta chain) came up a few times. Germline-derived CDR1 and CDR2 are SGDLS and YYNGEE. The CDR3 has 17 residues. The ends were cut back, 3 bases at V and 3 bases at J, with 18 bases in the middle. Combining iRepertoire HTBI primers with Arm-PCR of CDR3 regions, the authors built TCR beta libraries. Using its own MiXCR run on the multiplex PCR reads, TCRdb lists one record per CDR3 protein. The repertoire holds about 340,000 distinct CDR3 sequences, with about 18% as singletons. Time point specified: persistent/refractory GD, antithyroid drugs over 5 years with positive TRAb. Construction of the TCR library relied on RNA isolated from PBMCs. This entry comes from a study of regulatory T cells in long-lasting Graves disease.

The sequence derives from a female donor with Graves disease. Specimen: peripheral blood mononuclear cells (PBMCs), collected when the disease was refractory, from a patient treated with antithyroid drugs. The chain links TRBV9 to TRBJ1-4; D not certain. CDR3 sequence reads: CASSANGKGISNEKLFF. DNA for the CDR3: TGTGCCAGCAGCGCAAATGGGAAGGGTATCTCTAATGAAAAACTGTTTTTT.